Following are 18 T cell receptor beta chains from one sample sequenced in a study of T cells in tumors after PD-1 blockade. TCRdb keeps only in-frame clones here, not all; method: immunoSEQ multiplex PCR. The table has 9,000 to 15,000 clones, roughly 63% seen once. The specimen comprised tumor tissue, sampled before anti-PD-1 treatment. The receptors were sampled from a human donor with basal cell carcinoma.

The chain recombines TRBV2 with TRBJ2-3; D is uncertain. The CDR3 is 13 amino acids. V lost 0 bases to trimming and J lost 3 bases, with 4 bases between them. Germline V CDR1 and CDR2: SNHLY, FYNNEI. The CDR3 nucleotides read TGTGCCAGCAGTGAAGCGTGGACAGATACGCAGTATTTT. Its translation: CASSEAWTDTQYF.

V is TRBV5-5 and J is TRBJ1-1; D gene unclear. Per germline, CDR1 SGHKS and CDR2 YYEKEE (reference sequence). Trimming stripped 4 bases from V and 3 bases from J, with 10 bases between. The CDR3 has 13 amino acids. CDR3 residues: CASSALLDTEAFF. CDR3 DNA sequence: TGTGCCAGCAGCGCATTACTCGACACTGAAGCTTTCTTT.

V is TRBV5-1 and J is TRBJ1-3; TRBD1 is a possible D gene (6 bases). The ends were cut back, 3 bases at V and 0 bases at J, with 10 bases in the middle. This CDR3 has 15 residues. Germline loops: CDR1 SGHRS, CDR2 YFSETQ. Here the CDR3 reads CASSWDTSSGNTIYF. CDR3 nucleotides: TGCGCCAGCAGCTGGGACACAAGCTCTGGAAACACCATATATTTT.

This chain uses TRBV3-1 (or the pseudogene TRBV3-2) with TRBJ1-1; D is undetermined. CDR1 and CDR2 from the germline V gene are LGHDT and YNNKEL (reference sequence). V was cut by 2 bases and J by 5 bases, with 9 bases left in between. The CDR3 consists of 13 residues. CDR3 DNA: TGTGCCAGCAGCCAAAAGAGAGGGACTGAAGCTTTCTTT. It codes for CASSQKRGTEAFF.

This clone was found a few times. CDR3: CASSVQPGVYEQYF. The CDR3 bases are TGTGCCAGCAGTGTCCAGCCTGGGGTCTACGAGCAGTACTTC. This chain links TRBV2 with TRBJ2-7; D uncertain. Trimming took off 4 bases at V and 3 bases at J, with 13 bases between the two ends. The CDR3 runs 14 residues. The germline gives CDR1 SNHLY, CDR2 FYNNEI.

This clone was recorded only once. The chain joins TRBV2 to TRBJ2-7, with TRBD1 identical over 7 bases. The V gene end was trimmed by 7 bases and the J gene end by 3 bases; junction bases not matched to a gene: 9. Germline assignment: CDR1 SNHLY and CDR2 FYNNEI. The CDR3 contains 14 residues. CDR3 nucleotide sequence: TGTGCCAGCAATATGGTACAGGGGAGCTACGAGCAGTACTTC. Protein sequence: CASNMVQGSYEQYF.

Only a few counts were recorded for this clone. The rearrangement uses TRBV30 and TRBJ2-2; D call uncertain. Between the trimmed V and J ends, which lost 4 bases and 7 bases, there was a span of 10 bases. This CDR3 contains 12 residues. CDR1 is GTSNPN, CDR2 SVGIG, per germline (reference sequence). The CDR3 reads CAWTRSGGELFF. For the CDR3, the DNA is TGTGCCTGGACCCGCTCCGGCGGGGAGCTGTTTTTT.

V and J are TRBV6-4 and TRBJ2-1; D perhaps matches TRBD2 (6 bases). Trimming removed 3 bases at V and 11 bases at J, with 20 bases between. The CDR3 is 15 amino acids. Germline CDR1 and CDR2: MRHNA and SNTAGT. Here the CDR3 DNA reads TGTGCCAGCAGTGAGGGGGGACGGGGCCGCGGGCAGCAGTTCTTC. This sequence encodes CASSEGGRGRGQQFF.

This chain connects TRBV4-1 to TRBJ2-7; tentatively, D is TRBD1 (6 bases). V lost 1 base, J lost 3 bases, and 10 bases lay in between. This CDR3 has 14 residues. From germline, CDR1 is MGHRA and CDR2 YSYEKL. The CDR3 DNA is TGCGCCAGCAGCCAAGCCTACAGGGTCTACGAGCAGTACTTC. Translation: CASSQAYRVYEQYF.

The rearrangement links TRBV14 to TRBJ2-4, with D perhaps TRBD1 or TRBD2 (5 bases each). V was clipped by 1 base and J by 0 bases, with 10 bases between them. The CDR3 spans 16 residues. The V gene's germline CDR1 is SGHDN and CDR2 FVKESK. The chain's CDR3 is CASSQARGLAKNIQYF. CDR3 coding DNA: TGTGCCAGCAGCCAAGCGAGGGGCCTAGCCAAAAACATTCAGTACTTC.

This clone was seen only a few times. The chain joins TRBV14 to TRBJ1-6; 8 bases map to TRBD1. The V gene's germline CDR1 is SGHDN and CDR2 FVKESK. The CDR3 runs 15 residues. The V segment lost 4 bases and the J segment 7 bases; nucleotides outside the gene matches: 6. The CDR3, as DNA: TGTGCCAGCAGCCCTGGACAGGGTTTAAATTCACCCCTCCACTTT. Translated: CASSPGQGLNSPLHF.

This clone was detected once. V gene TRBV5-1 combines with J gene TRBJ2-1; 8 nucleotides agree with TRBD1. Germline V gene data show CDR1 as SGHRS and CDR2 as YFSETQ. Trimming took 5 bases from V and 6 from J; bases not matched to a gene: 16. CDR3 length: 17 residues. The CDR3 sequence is CASRARIGQGKGNEQFF. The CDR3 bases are TGCGCCAGCAGAGCGCGTATAGGACAGGGAAAAGGCAATGAGCAGTTCTTC.

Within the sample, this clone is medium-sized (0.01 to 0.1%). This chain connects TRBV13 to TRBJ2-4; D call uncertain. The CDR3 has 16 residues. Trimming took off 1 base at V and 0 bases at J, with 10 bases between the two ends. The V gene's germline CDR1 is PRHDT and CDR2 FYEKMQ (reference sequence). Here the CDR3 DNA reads TGTGCCAGCAGCTTAGCAGCAGAAATAGCCAAAAACATTCAGTACTTC. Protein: CASSLAAEIAKNIQYF. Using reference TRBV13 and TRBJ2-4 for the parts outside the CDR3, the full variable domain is AAGVIQSPRHLIKEKRETATLKCYPIPRHDTVYWYQQGPGQDPQFLISFYEKMQSDKGSIPDRFSAQQFSDYHSELNMSSLELGDSALYFCASSLAAEIAKNIQYFGAGTRLSVL.

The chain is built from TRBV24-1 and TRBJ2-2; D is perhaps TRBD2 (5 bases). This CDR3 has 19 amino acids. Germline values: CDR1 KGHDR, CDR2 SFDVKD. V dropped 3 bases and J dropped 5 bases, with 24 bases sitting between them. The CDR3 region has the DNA TGTGCCACCAGTGATCCAAGCGTGGGAAGTGGAGGAAAGACCGGGGAGCTGTTTTTT. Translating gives CATSDPSVGSGGKTGELFF.

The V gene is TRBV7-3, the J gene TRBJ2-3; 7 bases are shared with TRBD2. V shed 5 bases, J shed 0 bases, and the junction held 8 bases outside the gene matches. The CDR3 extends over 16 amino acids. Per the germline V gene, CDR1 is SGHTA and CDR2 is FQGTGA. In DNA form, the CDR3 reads TGTGCCAGCAGCCAAGAGCGGGGCCTGAGCACAGATACGCAGTATTTT. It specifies CASSQERGLSTDTQYF.

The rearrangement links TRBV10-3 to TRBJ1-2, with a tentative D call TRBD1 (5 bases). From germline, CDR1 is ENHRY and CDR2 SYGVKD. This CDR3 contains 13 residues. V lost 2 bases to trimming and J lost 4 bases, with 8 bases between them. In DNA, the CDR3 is TGTGCCATCAGTGAGGACAGAGGCTATGGCTACACCTTC. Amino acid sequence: CAISEDRGYGYTF.

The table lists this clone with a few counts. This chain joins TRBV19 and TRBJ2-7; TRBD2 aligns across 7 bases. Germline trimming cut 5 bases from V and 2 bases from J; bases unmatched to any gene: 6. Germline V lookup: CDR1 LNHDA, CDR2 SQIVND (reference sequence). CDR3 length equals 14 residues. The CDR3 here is CASSDRLAPYEQYF. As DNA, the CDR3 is TGTGCCAGTAGTGACCGACTAGCTCCCTACGAGCAGTACTTC.

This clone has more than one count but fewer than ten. The CDR3 reads CASSWIVTVNTEAFF. The CDR3 DNA sequence: TGTGCCAGCAGCTGGATCGTCACAGTGAACACTGAAGCTTTCTTT. This rearrangement joins TRBV5-5 to TRBJ1-1; D remains unclear. Trimming left V 3 bases short and J 0 bases short, with 12 bases between. CDR1 is SGHKS and CDR2 is YYEKEE in the germline V gene (reference sequence). The CDR3 has 15 amino acids.